This TCR beta chain originates from a study of Tregs in tolerant kidney transplant recipients. Here immunoSEQ multiplex PCR was the method, and the copy in TCRdb shows in-frame clones only, minus some. Here the sample spans 60,000 to 95,000 clones, roughly 98% being singletons. Concerning this clone itself: Its antigen is unidentified.

Study-wide results and caveats: No direct test of biological reproducibility was done here.

This receptor was taken from a human donor who received a combined kidney and bone marrow transplant. Sequenced material: CD4+ T cells from blood, taken before the transplant.

The CDR3 spells CASSLEGTSEETQYF. DNA for the CDR3: TGTGCCAGCAGCTTAGAGGGCACTAGCGAAGAGACCCAGTACTTC. The chain couples TRBV7-2 to TRBJ2-5, with TRBD2 matching over 7 bases. CDR1 and CDR2 (germline): SGHTA, FQGNSA. The CDR3 consists of 15 residues. Losses at the gene ends were 1 base for V and 3 bases for J; bases not matched to a gene: 5. Using reference TRBV7-2 and TRBJ2-5 for the parts outside the CDR3, the full variable domain is GAGVSQSPSNKVTEKGKDVELRCDPISGHTALYWYRQSLGQGLEFLIYFQGNSAPDKSGLPSDRFSAERTGGSVSTLTIQRTQQEDSAVYLCASSLEGTSEETQYFGPGTRLLVL.